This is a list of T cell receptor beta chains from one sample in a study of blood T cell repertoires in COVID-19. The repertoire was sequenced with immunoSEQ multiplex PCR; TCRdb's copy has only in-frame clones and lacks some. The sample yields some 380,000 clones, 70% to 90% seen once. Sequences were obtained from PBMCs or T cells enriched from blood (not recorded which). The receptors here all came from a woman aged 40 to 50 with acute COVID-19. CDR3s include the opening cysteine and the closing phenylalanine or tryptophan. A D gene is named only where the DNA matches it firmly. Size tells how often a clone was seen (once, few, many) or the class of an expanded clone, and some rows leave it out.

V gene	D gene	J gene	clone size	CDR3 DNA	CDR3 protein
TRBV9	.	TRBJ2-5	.	TGTGCCAGCAGCGTAGGGCCCCGAGAGACCCAGTACTTC	CASSVGPRETQYF
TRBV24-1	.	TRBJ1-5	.	TGTGCCACCAGTGACCGGCGGGACAGCAATCAGCCCCAGCATTTT	CATSDRRDSNQPQHF
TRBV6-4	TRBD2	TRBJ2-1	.	TGTGCCACCCGACTAGCGGGGGGCTACAATGAGCAGTTCTTC	CATRLAGGYNEQFF
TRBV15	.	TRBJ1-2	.	TGTGCCACCAGCAGAGATTCATATGGCTACACCTTC	CATSRDSYGYTF
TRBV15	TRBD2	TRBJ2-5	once	TGTGCCACCAGCAGAGACCCACTAGCGGGGGGCTTTGGGACCCAGTACTTC	CATSRDPLAGGFGTQYF
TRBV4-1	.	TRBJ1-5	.	TGCGCCAGCAGCCAAGAGAGGCGCGGGTATGGCAATCAGCCCCAGCATTTT	CASSQERRGYGNQPQHF
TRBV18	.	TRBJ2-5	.	TGTGCCAGCTCAATCACCGGAGGGGAGACCCAGTACTTC	CASSITGGETQYF
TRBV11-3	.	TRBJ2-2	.	TGTGCCAGCAGCTCCGGGACATCCACCGGGGAGCTGTTTTTT	CASSSGTSTGELFF
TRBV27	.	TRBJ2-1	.	TGTGCCAGCAGTATCGACACCTACAATGAGCAGTTCTTC	CASSIDTYNEQFF
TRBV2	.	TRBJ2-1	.	TGTGCCAGCAGGGGAGGACGCACCTACAATGAGCAGTTCTTC	CASRGGRTYNEQFF
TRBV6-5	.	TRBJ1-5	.	TGTGCCACCGGAGAGGGGGATCAGCCCCAGCATTTT	CATGEGDQPQHF
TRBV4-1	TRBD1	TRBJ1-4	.	TGCGCCAGCAGAGGACAGGGTGGTGTAAAACTGTTTTTT	CASRGQGGVKLFF
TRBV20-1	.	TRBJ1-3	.	TGCAGTGCTAGTAGGACAGCTGGAAACACCATATATTTT	CSASRTAGNTIYF
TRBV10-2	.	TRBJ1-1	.	TGCGCCAGCAGTGTGGGTCAGGCGAACACTGAAGCTTTCTTT	CASSVGQANTEAFF
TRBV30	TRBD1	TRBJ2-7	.	TGTGCCTGTGAAGACAGGGGGCCCTACGAGCAGTACTTC	CACEDRGPYEQYF
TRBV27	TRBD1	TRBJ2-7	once	TGTGCCAGCACCCGGGGACAGGGGGCGCGGGGGAGTTACGAGCAGTACTTC	CASTRGQGARGSYEQYF
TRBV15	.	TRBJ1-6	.	TGTGCCACCAGCTCCAGAGGGCAGAATAATTCACCCCTCCACTTT	CATSSRGQNNSPLHF
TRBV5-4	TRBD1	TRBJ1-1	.	TGTGCCAGCAGCTCCCCCGGGACAGGGGGCACTGAAGCTTTCTTT	CASSSPGTGGTEAFF
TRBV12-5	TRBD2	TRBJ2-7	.	TGTGCTAGTGGTTTGGTACGTGGACTAGCTACGTACGAGCAGTACTTC	CASGLVRGLATYEQYF
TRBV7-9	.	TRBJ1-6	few	TGTGCCAGCAGCTTAAGTCTAGGCGGGGCGAGTAATTCACCCCTCCACTTT	CASSLSLGGASNSPLHF
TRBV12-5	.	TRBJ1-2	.	TGTGCTAGTGGTTTGGTTGTGGGGCAGGGTGAGAAAAACTATGGCTACACCTTC	CASGLVVGQGEKNYGYTF
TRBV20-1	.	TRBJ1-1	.	TGCAGTGCTAGGTCTCGGACTGAAGCTTTCTTT	CSARSRTEAFF
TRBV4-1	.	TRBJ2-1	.	TGCGCCAGCAGCCCCGTTAGCGGCCGCTACAATGAGCAGTTCTTC	CASSPVSGRYNEQFF
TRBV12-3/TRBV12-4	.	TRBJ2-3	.	TGTGCCAGCAGCAACAGGACAGATACGCAGTATTTT	CASSNRTDTQYF
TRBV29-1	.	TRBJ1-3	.	TGCAGCGTTGGCTACTCTGGAAACACCATATATTTT	CSVGYSGNTIYF
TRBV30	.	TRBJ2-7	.	TGTGCCTGGAGTGTAACCGGGGCCTACGAGCAGTACTTC	CAWSVTGAYEQYF
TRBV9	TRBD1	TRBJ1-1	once	TGTGCCAGCAGCCCAGGGGGCGCGGGGAACACTGAAGCTTTCTTT	CASSPGGAGNTEAFF
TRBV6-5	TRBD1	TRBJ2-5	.	TGTGCCAGCAGATCGGGACAGCAAGAGACCCAGTACTTC	CASRSGQQETQYF
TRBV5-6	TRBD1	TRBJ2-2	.	TGTGCCAGCAGCCCCGGGACAGGGAGCACCGGGGAGCTGTTTTTT	CASSPGTGSTGELFF
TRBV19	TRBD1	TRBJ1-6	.	TGTGCCAGTACCCTAGGACAGGGTGGTTCACCCCTCCACTTT	CASTLGQGGSPLHF
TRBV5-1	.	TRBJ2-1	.	TGCGCCAGCAGCCGAACAGGTGACTACAATGAGCAGTTCTTC	CASSRTGDYNEQFF
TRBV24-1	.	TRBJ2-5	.	TGTGCCACCAGTGATTTTACGGGGGGCGGGACCCAGTACTTC	CATSDFTGGGTQYF
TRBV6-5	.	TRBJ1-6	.	TGTGCCAGCAGTTTAGGAGGATTTGAAAATTCACCCCTCCACTTT	CASSLGGFENSPLHF
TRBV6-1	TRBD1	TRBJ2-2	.	TGTGCCAGCAGTGAAGAGGTCGCGACAGGGCGGTCCAGGAACACCGGGGAGCTGTTTTTT	CASSEEVATGRSRNTGELFF
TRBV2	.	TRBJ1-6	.	TGTGCCAGCAGCGAAGGACAGTTTCAGGGTTCACCCCTCCACTTT	CASSEGQFQGSPLHF
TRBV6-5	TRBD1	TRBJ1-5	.	TGTGCCAGCAGACGACAGGGGACAAGCAATCAGCCCCAGCATTTT	CASRRQGTSNQPQHF
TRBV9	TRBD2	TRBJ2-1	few	TGTGCCAGCAGCGTAACGAGACTAGCGGAGCGCTACAATGAGCAGTTCTTC	CASSVTRLAERYNEQFF
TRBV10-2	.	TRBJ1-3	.	TGCGCCAGCAGTGGGACAGTACGCGGGGGAAACACCATATATTTT	CASSGTVRGGNTIYF
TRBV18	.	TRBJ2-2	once	TGTGCCAGCTCACTAGAACTAGAAAACACCGGGGAGCTGTTTTTT	CASSLELENTGELFF
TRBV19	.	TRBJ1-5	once	TGTGCCAGTACAGGACGGACCGAGGGTCAGCCCCAGCATTTT	CASTGRTEGQPQHF
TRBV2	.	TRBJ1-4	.	TGTGCCAGCAGTCCGGACAGTCTTGGCACTAATGAAAAACTGTTTTTT	CASSPDSLGTNEKLFF
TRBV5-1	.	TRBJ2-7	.	TGCGCCAGCAGCCCGGGAGCCGGCGGGGAGCAGTACTTC	CASSPGAGGEQYF